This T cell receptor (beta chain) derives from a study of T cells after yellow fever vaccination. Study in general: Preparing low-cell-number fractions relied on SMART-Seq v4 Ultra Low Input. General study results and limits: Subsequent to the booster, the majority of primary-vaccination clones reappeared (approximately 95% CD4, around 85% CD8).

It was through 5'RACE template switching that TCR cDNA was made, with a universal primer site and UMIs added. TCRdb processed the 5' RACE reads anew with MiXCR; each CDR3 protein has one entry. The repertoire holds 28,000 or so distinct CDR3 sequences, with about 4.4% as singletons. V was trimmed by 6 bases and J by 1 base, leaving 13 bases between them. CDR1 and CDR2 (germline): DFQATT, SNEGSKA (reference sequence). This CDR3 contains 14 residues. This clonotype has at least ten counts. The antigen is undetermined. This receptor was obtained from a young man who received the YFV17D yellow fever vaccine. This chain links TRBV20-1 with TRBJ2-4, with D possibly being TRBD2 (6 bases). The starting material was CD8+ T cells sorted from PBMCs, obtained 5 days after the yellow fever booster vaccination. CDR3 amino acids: CSAPEGRAKNIQYF. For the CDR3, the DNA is TGCAGTGCGCCAGAGGGGAGGGCCAAAAACATTCAGTACTTC.